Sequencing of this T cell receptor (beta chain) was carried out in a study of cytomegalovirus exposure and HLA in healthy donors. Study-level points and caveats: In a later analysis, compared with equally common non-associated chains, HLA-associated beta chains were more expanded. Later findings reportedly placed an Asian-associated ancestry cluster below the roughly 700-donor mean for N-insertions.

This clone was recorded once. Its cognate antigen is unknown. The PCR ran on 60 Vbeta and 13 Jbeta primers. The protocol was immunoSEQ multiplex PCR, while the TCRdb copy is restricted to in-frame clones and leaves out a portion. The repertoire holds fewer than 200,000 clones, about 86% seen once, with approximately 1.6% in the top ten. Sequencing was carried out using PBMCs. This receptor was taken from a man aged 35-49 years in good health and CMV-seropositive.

The CDR3 DNA reads as TGTGCCAGCAGCTCTCGCACCCAAGGACTAGCGGGAGGGGGTGAGCAGTTCTTC. Amino acid sequence: CASSSRTQGLAGGGEQFF. This chain joins TRBV7-6 and TRBJ2-1; 15 nucleotides line up with TRBD2. There are 18 residues in the CDR3. V was clipped by 4 bases and J by 9 bases; unmatched bases: 13. Germline CDR1 is SGHVS and CDR2 is FNYEAQ.